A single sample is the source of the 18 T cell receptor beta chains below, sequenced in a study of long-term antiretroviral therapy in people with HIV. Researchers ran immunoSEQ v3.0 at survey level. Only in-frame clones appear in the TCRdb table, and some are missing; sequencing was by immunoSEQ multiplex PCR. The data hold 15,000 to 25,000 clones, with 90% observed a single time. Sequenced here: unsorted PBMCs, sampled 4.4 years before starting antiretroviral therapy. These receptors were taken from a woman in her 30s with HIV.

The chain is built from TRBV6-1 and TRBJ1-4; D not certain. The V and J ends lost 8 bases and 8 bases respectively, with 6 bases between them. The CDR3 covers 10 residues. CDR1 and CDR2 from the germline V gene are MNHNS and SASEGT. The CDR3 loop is CASGSEKLFF. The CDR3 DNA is TGTGCCAGCGGGTCAGAAAAACTGTTTTTT.

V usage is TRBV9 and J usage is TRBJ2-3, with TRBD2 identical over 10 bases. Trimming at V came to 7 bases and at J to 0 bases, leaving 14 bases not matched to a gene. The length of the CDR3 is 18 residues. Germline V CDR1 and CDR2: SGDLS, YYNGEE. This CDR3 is CASGQIAGGYTSTDTQYF. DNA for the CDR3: TGTGCCAGCGGACAGATAGCGGGGGGCTACACTAGCACAGATACGCAGTATTTT.

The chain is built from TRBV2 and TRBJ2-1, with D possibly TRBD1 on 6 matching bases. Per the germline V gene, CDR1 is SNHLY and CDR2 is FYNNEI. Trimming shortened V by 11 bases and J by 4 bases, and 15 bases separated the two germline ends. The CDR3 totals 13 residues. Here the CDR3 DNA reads TGTGCCTCCAGGGGCAGGATTTACAATGAGCAGTTCTTC. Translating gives CASRGRIYNEQFF.

This chain's CDR3 is CASSFGTSGGARGSEQFF. The DNA of the CDR3 is TGCGCCAGCAGCTTCGGGACTAGCGGGGGGGCCAGAGGGAGTGAGCAGTTCTTC. The J gene is TRBJ2-1, the V gene TRBV5-1, with 16 bases fitting TRBD2. The CDR3 sequence is 18 residues long. J gave up 9 bases and V 2 bases, and 11 bases lay outside the gene matches. Germline V gene lookup returns CDR1 SGHRS and CDR2 YFSETQ. The whole variable domain, filled in from reference TRBV5-1 and TRBJ2-1, reads KAGVTQTPRYLIKTRGQQVTLSCSPISGHRSVSWYQQTPGQGLQFLFEYFSETQRNKGNFPGRFSGRQFSNSRSEMNVSTLELGDSALYLCASSFGTSGGARGSEQFFGPGTRLTVL.

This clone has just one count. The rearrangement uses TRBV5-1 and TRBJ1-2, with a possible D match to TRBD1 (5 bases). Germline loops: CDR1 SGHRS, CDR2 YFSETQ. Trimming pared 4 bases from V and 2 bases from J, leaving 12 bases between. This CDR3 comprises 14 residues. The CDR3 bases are TGCGCCAGCAGCCCCGGACAAGAAAACTATGGCTACACCTTC. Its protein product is CASSPGQENYGYTF.

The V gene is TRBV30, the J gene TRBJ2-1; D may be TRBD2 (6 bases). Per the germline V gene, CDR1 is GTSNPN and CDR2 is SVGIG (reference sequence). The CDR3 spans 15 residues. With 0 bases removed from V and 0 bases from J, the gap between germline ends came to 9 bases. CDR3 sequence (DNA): TGTGCCTGGAGTGTACGGGGGAACTCCTACAATGAGCAGTTCTTC. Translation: CAWSVRGNSYNEQFF.

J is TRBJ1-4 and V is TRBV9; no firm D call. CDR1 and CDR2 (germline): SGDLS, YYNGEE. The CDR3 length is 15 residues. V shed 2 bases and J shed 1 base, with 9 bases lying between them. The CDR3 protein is CASSVATRTNEKLFF. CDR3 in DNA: TGTGCCAGCAGCGTTGCCACAAGAACTAATGAAAAACTGTTTTTT. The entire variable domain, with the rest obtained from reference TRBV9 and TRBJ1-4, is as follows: DSGVTQTPKHLITATGQRVTLRCSPRSGDLSVYWYQQSLDQGLQFLIQYYNGEERAKGNILERFSAQQFPDLHSELNLSSLELGDSALYFCASSVATRTNEKLFFGSGTQLSVL.

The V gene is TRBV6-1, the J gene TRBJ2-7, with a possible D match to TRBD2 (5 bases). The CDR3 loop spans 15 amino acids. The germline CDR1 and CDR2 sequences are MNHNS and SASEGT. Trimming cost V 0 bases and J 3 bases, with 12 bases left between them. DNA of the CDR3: TGTGCCAGCAGTGAAGCATTGGGGAGTGGCTACGAGCAGTACTTC. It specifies CASSEALGSGYEQYF.

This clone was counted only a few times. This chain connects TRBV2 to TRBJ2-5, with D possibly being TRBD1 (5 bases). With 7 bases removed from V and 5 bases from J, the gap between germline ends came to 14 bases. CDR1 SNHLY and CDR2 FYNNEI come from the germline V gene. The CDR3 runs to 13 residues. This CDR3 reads CASIRGTGETQYF. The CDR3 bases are TGTGCCAGCATAAGGGGAACTGGGGAGACCCAGTACTTC.

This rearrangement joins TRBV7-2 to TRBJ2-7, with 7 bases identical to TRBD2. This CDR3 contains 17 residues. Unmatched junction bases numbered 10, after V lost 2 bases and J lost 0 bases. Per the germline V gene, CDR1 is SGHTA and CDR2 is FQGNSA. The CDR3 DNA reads TGTGCCAGCAGCTTACTATCGCGGGGGAGAAGCTCCTACGAGCAGTACTTC. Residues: CASSLLSRGRSSYEQYF.

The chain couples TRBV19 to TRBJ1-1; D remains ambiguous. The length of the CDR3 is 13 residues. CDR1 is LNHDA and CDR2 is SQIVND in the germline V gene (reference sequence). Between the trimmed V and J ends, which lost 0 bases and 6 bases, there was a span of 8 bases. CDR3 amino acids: CASSIDWPPEAFF. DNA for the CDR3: TGTGCCAGTAGTATAGATTGGCCGCCTGAAGCTTTCTTT.

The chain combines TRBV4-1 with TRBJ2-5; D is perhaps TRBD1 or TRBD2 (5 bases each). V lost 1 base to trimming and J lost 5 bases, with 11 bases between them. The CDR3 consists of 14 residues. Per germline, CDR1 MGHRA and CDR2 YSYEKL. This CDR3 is CASSQVEGTETQYF. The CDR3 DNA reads TGCGCCAGCAGCCAAGTCGAGGGGACGGAGACCCAGTACTTC.

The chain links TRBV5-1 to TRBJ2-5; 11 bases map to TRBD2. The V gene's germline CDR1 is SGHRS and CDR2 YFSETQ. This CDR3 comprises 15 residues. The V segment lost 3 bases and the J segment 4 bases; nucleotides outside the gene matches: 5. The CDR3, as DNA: TGCGCCAGCAGCTCCGGGACTAGCGGAACAGAGACCCAGTACTTC. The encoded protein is CASSSGTSGTETQYF.

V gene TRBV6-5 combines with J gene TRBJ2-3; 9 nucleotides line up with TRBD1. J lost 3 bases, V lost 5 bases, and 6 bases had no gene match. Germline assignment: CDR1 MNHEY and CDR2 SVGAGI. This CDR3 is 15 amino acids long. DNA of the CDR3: TGTGCCAGCAGTCCTGGGACAGGGCGGACAGATACGCAGTATTTT. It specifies CASSPGTGRTDTQYF.

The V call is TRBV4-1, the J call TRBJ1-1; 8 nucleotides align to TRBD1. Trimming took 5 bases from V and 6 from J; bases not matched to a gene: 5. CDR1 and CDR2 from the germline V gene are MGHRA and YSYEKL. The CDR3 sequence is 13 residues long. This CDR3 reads CASSLGQGSEAFF. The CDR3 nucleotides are TGCGCCAGCAGCTTAGGACAGGGCTCTGAAGCTTTCTTT.

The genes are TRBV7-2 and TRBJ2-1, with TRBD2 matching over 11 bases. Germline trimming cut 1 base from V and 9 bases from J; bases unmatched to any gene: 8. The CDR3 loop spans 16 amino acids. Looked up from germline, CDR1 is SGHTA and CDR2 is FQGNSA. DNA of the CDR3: TGTGCCAGCAGCTTAGACGGGTTAGCGGGGGGGCCTGAGCAGTTCTTC. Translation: CASSLDGLAGGPEQFF.

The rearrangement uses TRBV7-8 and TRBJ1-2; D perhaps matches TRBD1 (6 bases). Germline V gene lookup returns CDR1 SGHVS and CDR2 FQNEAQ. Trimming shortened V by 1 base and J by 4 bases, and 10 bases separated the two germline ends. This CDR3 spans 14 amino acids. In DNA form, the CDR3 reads TGTGCCAGCAGCTTAGGACAGGCAGCCTATGGCTACACCTTC. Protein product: CASSLGQAAYGYTF.

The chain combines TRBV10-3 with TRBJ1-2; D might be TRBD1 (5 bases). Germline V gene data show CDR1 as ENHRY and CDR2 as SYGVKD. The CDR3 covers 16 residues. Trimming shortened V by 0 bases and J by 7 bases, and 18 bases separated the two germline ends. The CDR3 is CAISESKAREGGGYTF. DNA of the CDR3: TGTGCCATCAGTGAGTCGAAGGCCAGGGAAGGTGGTGGCTACACCTTC.